Below are 12 T cell receptor beta chains sequenced from a single sample in a study of blood T cell repertoires in COVID-19. The repertoire was sequenced with immunoSEQ multiplex PCR; TCRdb's copy has only in-frame clones and lacks some. The repertoire has more than 70,000 clones, approximately 78% of them found once; the top ten carry around 29%. Sequenced: peripheral blood. The receptors were gathered from a human donor in a cohort sampled during active COVID-19.

The chain is built from TRBV5-1 and TRBJ1-1; no clear D. CDR1 and CDR2 (germline): SGHRS, YFSETQ. CDR3 length: 13 amino acids. Trimming took off 0 bases at V and 5 bases at J, with 8 bases between the two ends. CDR3 region: CASSLVESTEAFF. The CDR3 nucleotides are TGCGCCAGCAGCTTGGTGGAGTCAACTGAAGCTTTCTTT.

This clone occurred a few times. The J gene is TRBJ2-7, the V gene TRBV28; TRBD2 might be the D (6 bases). The V gene lost 6 bases and the J gene lost 9 bases, with 15 bases spanning the gap. From germline, CDR1 is MDHEN and CDR2 SYDVKM. The length of the CDR3 is 12 residues. CDR3 nucleotide sequence: TGTGCCAGCAGACGGGACTCCTTGGGGCAGTACTTC. Protein product: CASRRDSLGQYF. The full variable domain, with the rest looked up from reference TRBV28 and TRBJ2-7, is DVKVTQSSRYLVKRTGEKVFLECVQDMDHENMFWYRQDPGLGLRLIYFSYDVKMKEKGDIPEGYSVSREKKERFSLILESASTNQTSMYLCASRRDSLGQYFGPGTRLTVT.

The chain recombines TRBV3-1 (or the pseudogene TRBV3-2) with TRBJ2-2, with D possibly being TRBD2 (6 bases). V shed 3 bases and J shed 6 bases, with 14 bases lying between them. In germline, CDR1 is LGHDT, CDR2 YNNKEL (reference sequence). The CDR3 is made up of 15 amino acids. The chain's CDR3 is CASSHSWEDAGELFF. CDR3 DNA sequence: TGTGCCAGCAGCCACTCATGGGAGGACGCCGGGGAGCTGTTTTTT.

The count of this clone is one. The gene calls are TRBV7-8 and TRBJ2-1; 10 bases match TRBD1. The CDR3 is 16 residues long. Germline V gene lookup returns CDR1 SGHVS and CDR2 FQNEAQ. Trimming at V came to 4 bases and at J to 1 base, leaving 4 bases not matched to a gene. CDR3 sequence: CASSSPGQGSYNEQFF. CDR3 sequence (DNA): TGTGCCAGCAGCTCACCGGGACAGGGGTCCTACAATGAGCAGTTCTTC.

The chain combines TRBV6-2 or TRBV6-3 with TRBJ2-2; 8 bases match TRBD1. The CDR3 loop spans 18 amino acids. V lost 2 bases to trimming and J lost 5 bases; unmatched junction nucleotides: 13. Germline lookup yields CDR1 MNHEY and CDR2 SVGEGT. The CDR3 nucleotides read TGTGCCAGCAGTTACGCGGTGGATCTCAGGGGGCGAACCGGGGAGCTGTTTTTT. Protein sequence: CASSYAVDLRGRTGELFF.

This clone was detected only a few times. The V call is TRBV19, the J call TRBJ1-1, with 8 bases that match TRBD1. The germline CDR1 and CDR2 sequences are LNHDA and SQIVND (reference sequence). The CDR3 has 15 amino acids. V was clipped by 5 bases and J by 3 bases; unmatched bases: 8. Here the CDR3 DNA reads TGTGCCAGTAGTTCCTCGCGGACAGGGCACACTGAAGCTTTCTTT. This gives the protein CASSSSRTGHTEAFF.

This clone was seen only a few times. The rearrangement joins TRBV2 to TRBJ2-4, with 10 bases identical to TRBD2. V shed 3 bases and J 7 bases; nucleotides not matched to a gene: 6. This CDR3 is 15 amino acids long. The germline V gene has CDR1 SNHLY and CDR2 FYNNEI. The CDR3 reads CASSEERGGLNIQYF. In nucleotides, the CDR3 is TGTGCCAGCAGTGAGGAGCGGGGGGGATTGAACATTCAGTACTTC.

The chain uses TRBV30 and TRBJ1-5; TRBD1 might be the D (6 bases). Germline V gene sequence: CDR1 GTSNPN, CDR2 SVGIG (reference sequence). The germline V and J ends were trimmed by 5 bases and 4 bases, with 15 bases remaining between them. The CDR3 sequence is 14 residues long. The CDR3 DNA sequence: TGTGCCTGGGGAACAGGGTTCTTTAATCAGCCCCAGCATTTT. Encoded protein: CAWGTGFFNQPQHF.

In nucleotides, the CDR3 is TGTGCCAGCAGTTTAAGATCAGGGGGCATCAACGAGCAGTACTTC. It is translated as CASSLRSGGINEQYF. V gene TRBV27 combines with J gene TRBJ2-7, with TRBD1 matching over 8 bases. Germline CDR1 and CDR2: MNHEY and SMNVEV (reference sequence). There are 15 residues in the CDR3. The trim removed 2 bases at V and 5 bases at J, leaving 8 bases unmatched.

The chain uses TRBV4-2 and TRBJ2-7; 8 nucleotides align to TRBD1. With 4 bases clipped from V and 0 bases from J, the junction kept 2 bases outside the gene matches. The CDR3 has 14 residues. Germline loops: CDR1 LGHNA, CDR2 YNFKEQ. CDR3 residues: CASSRDRSSYEQYF. The DNA for the CDR3 is TGTGCCAGCAGCCGGGACAGGAGCTCCTACGAGCAGTACTTC.

The V and J genes are TRBV6-6 and TRBJ1-6; 8 bases are a match to TRBD1. V was clipped by 5 bases and J by 8 bases; unmatched bases: 8. Germline values: CDR1 MNHNY, CDR2 SVGAGI (reference sequence). The CDR3 has 15 residues. The CDR3 spells CASSPRTGQDSPLHF. Here the CDR3 DNA reads TGTGCCAGCAGTCCCCGGACAGGGCAGGATTCACCCCTCCACTTT.

The chain carries TRBV5-1 and TRBJ2-3; D might be TRBD1 (6 bases). Germline V gene sequence: CDR1 SGHRS, CDR2 YFSETQ. The V end was cut by 3 bases, the J end by 1 base, with 15 bases between. There are 16 residues in the CDR3. CDR3 sequence reads: CASSSLTQGGTDTQYF. CDR3 bases: TGCGCCAGCAGCTCCTTAACACAGGGTGGCACAGATACGCAGTATTTT.